This TCR beta chain stems from a study of OX40 agonist ivuxolimab in advanced cancers. For context, the study as a whole: Ivuxolimab, which targeted the costimulatory receptor OX40 (CD134), was an agonistic, fully human IgG2 monoclonal antibody. Partial responses were achieved by three dose-escalation patients, of whom one had hepatocellular carcinoma and two had cutaneous melanoma. Patients were allowed to have had prior anti-PD-1, anti-PD-L1 or anti-CTLA-4 therapy, and 40% to 45% of the dose-escalation patients had been treated with checkpoint inhibitors. The dose-escalation cohort was about 83% male with a mean age of roughly 60 years, ranging from about 23 to 85. Intravenous ivuxolimab was administered to patients every 2 weeks at six dose levels: 0.01, 0.1, 0.3, 1.5, 3 and 10 mg/kg. Peripheral TCRbeta sequencing aimed to test whether ivuxolimab altered TCR sequence diversity and caused clonal T-cell expansion. The paper reports the monotherapy dose-escalation portion (N of about 47 patients) of the phase I ivuxolimab trial. Of the approximately 50 dose-escalation patients, hepatocellular carcinoma was present in 19, melanoma in roughly 15, renal cell carcinoma in 9 and head and neck cancer in 9. Study-wide conclusions, independent of this receptor: At doses of 0.1 to 3.0 mg/kg, clonal expansion of both CD4+ and CD8+ blood T cells was observed from baseline to week 6. In partial responders in the 0.1-3.0 mg/kg groups, normalized peripheral clonal expansion was found to be among the lowest, especially among CD8+ T cells. After ivuxolimab, expanded clones were on average more numerous among CD8+ T cells than among CD4+ T cells. The antigen specificity of the peripheral T cells that underwent clonal expansion was not determined. Low levels of normalized T-cell clonal expansion were also seen in some nonresponding patients.

Trimming takes 1 base off V and 5 bases off J; junction bases not matched to a gene: 8. The CDR3, from cysteine to phenylalanine, totals 15 residues. The CDR3 DNA has 45 bases and is translated from base 1. CDR1 and CDR2, per the germline V gene, are SGHVS and FQNEAQ. The trial excluded patients who had a history of autoimmune disease or were on systemic immunosuppression. In every dose cohort, peripheral blood was drawn for TCR sequencing at baseline, cycle 4 day 1, and cycle 7 day 1. Samples came from an open-label, multicenter, first-in-human phase I dose-escalation trial of ivuxolimab. Adults with locally advanced or metastatic melanoma, renal cell, hepatocellular, or head and neck squamous cell carcinoma were enrolled in the trial. Before TCR sequencing, CD4+ and CD8+ T cells were separately sorted from peripheral blood. A note on this clone: This receptor's antigen is unknown. No qualities accompany the bases; no much larger clone lies one base away.

Genomic DNA was extracted from sorted cells for sequencing of the TCRbeta CDR3 region. The immunoSEQ Assay was used to sequence the TCRbeta CDR3 regions. Entries here come from immuneACCESS through TCRdb and include only in-frame sequences with V and J called. Some clones fail to appear in such tables; in the studies checked, an unresolved V gene covers under half of the shortfall, and the cause of the remainder is unknown. Across this sample there are 70,000 or so clones, with 80% to 90% seen only once. The ten largest clones take up about 0.94% of the sample. Material: CD4+ or CD8+ T cells sorted from blood, obtained in a trial of the OX40 agonist ivuxolimab. The V and J genes are TRBV7-8 and TRBJ2-7; 7 of the junction bases match TRBD1. This receptor was taken from an adult with an advanced solid tumor such as melanoma, head and neck, liver or kidney cancer. The encoded CDR3 is CASSLVAGGKDEQYF. The sequenced DNA is TGTGCCAGCAGCTTAGTGGCAGGGGGAAAGGACGAGCAGTACTTC.